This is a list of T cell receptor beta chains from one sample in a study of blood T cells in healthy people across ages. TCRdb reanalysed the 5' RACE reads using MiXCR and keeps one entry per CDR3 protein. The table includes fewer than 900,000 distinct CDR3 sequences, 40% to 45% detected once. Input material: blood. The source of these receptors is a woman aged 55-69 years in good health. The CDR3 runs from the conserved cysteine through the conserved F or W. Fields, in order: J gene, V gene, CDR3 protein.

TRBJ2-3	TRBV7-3	CASAWASTDTQYF
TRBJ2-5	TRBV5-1	CASSSGREETQYF
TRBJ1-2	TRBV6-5	CASSYEAVNYGYTF
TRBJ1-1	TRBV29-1	CSVEVRGRTEAFF
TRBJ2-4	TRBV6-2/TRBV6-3	CASSYELPGLKNIQYF
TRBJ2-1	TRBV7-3	CASSFCGSPKGEQFF
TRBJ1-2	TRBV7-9	CASSLALRETTGLYGYTF
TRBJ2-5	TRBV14	CASSQGARGTQYF
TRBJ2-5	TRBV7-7	CASSFWGTAETQYF
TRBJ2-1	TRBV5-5	CASILSGRGERSSYNEQFF
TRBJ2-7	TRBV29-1	CSGKTGAGEQYF
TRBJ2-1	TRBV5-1	CASSPGFGEFF
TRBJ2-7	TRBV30	CAWSLQGYEQYF
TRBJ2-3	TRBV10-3	CAISDGTSGGPRTDTQYF
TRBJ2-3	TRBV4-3	CASSLDPSTGDTQYF
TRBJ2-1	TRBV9	CASSVVLEQFF
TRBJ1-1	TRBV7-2	CASSFISFF
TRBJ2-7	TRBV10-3	CAIYDGQVYEQYF
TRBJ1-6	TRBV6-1	CASSNRDRGNSPLHF
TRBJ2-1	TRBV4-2	CASSQEHDSYNEQFF
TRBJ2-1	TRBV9	CASSVQEGNEQFF
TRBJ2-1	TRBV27	CASSRQAKTYNEQFF
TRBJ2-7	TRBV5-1	CASSIDRGHSYEQYF
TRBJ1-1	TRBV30	CAWAQGSTEAFF
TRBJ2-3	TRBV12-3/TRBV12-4	CASSSGTSGRVGTDTQYF